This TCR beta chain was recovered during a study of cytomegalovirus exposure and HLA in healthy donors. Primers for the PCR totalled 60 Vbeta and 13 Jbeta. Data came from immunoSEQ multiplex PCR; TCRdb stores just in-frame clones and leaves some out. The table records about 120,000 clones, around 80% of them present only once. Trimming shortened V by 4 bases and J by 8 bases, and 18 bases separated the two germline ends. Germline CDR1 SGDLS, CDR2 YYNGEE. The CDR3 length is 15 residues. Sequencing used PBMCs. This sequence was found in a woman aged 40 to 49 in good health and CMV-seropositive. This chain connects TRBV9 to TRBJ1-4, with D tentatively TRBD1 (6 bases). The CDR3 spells CASSPSRTEREKLFF. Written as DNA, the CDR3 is TGTGCCAGCAGCCCCAGCCGGACAGAGAGGGAAAAACTGTTTTTT.